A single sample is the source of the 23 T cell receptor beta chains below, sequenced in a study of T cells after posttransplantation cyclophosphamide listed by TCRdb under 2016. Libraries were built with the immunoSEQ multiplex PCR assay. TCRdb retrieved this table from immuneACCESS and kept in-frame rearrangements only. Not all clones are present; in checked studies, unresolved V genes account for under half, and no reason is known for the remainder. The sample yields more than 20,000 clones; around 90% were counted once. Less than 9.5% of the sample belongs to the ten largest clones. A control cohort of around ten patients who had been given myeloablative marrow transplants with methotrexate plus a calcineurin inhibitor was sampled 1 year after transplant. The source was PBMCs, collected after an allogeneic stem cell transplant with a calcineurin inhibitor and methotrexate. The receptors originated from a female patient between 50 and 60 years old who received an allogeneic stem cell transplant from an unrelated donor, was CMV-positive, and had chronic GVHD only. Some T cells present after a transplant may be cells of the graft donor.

CDR3 sequence reads: CASTLGAGYGYTF. The CDR3 nucleotides are TGTGCCAGTACTTTAGGGGCTGGCTATGGCTACACCTTC. The V and J genes are TRBV19 and TRBJ1-2; TRBD1 might be the D (5 bases). V lost 7 bases and J lost 4, with 13 bases in between. Per the germline V gene, CDR1 is LNHDA and CDR2 is SQIVND (reference sequence). The CDR3 has 13 residues.

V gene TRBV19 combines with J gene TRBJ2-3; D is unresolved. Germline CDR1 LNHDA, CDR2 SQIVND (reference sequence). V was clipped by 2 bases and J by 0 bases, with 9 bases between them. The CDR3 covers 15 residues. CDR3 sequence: CASSIIAESTDTQYF. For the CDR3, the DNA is TGTGCCAGTAGTATAATCGCGGAGAGCACAGATACGCAGTATTTT.

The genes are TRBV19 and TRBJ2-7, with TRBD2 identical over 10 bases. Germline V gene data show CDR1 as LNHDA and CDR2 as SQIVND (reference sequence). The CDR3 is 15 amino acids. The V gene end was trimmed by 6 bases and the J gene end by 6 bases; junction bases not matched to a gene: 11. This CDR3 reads CASSPARVAGGEQYF. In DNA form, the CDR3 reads TGTGCCAGTAGCCCTGCGAGGGTAGCGGGGGGCGAGCAGTACTTC.

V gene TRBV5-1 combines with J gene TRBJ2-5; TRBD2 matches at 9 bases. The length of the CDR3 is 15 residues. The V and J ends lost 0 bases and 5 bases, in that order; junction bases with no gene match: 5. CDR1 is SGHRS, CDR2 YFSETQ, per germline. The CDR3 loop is CASSLESAGGETQYF. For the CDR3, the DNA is TGCGCCAGCAGCTTGGAGTCGGCGGGGGGGGAGACCCAGTACTTC.

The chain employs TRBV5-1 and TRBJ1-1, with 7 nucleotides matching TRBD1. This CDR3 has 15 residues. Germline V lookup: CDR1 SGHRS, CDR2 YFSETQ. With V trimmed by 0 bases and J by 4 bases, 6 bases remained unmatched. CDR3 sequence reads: CASSLDRGIVTEAFF. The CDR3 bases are TGCGCCAGCAGCTTGGACAGGGGAATTGTCACTGAAGCTTTCTTT.

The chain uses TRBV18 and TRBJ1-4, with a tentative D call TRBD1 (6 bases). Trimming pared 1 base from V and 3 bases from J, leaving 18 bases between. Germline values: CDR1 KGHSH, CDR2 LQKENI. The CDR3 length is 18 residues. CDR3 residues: CASSPLQGPGRANEKLFF. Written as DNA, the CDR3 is TGTGCCAGCTCACCACTTCAGGGGCCCGGGAGGGCTAATGAAAAACTGTTTTTT.

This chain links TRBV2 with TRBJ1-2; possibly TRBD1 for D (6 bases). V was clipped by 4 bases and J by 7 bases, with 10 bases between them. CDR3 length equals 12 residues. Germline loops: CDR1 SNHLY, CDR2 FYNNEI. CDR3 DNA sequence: TGTGCCAGCAGTGGATCAGGGGTTGGCTACACCTTC. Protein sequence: CASSGSGVGYTF.

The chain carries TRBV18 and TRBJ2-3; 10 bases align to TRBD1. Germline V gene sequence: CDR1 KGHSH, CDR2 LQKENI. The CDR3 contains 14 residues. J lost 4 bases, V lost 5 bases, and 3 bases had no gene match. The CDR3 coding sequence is TGTGCCAGCTCAGGACAGGGGGAATCAGATACGCAGTATTTT. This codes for CASSGQGESDTQYF.

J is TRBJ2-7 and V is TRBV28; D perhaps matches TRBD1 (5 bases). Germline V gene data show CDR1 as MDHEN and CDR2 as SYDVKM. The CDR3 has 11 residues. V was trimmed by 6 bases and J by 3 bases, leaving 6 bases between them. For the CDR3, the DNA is TGTGCCAGCAGACAGGACTACGAGCAGTACTTC. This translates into CASRQDYEQYF.

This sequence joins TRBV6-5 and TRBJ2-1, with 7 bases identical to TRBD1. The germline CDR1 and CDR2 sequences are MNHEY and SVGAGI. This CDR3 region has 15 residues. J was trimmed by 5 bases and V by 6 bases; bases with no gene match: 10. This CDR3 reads CASRPGTESNNEQFF. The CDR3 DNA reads TGTGCCAGCAGGCCCGGGACAGAAAGTAACAATGAGCAGTTCTTC.

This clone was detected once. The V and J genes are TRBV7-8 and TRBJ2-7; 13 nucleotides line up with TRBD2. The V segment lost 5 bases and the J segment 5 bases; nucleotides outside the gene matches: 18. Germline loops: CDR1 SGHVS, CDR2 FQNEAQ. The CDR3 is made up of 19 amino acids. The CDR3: CASSPRLAGGLNQRNEQYF. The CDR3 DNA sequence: TGTGCCAGCAGCCCGAGACTAGCGGGAGGACTCAACCAGCGGAACGAGCAGTACTTC.

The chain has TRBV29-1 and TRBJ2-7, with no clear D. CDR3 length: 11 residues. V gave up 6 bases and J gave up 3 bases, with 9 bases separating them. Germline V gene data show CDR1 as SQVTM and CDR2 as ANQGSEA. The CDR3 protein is CSVEAFYEQYF. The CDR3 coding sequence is TGCAGCGTCGAGGCTTTCTACGAGCAGTACTTC.

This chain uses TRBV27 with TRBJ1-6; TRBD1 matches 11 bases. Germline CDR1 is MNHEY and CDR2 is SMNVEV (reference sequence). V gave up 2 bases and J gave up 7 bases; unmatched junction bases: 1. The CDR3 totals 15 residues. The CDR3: CASSLGQGANSPLHF. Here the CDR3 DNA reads TGTGCCAGCAGTTTAGGACAGGGGGCCAATTCACCCCTCCACTTT.

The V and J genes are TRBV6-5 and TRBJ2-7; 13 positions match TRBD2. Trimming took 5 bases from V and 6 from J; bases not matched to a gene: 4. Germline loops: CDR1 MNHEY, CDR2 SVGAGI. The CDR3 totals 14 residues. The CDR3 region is CASSRLAGGIEQYF. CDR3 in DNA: TGTGCCAGCAGTCGACTAGCGGGAGGCATCGAGCAGTACTTC.

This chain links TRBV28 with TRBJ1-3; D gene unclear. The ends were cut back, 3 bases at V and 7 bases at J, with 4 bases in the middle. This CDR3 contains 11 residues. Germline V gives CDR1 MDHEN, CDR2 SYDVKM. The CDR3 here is CASSFINTIYF. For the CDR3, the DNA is TGTGCCAGCAGTTTTATCAACACCATATATTTT. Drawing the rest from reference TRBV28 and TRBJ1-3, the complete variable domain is DVKVTQSSRYLVKRTGEKVFLECVQDMDHENMFWYRQDPGLGLRLIYFSYDVKMKEKGDIPEGYSVSREKKERFSLILESASTNQTSMYLCASSFINTIYFGEGSWLTVV.

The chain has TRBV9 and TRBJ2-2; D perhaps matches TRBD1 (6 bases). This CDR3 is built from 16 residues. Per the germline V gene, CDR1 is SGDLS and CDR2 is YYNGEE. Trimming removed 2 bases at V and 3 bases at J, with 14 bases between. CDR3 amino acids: CASSVPQQGDTGELFF. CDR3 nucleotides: TGTGCCAGCAGCGTCCCCCAACAGGGTGACACCGGGGAGCTGTTTTTT.

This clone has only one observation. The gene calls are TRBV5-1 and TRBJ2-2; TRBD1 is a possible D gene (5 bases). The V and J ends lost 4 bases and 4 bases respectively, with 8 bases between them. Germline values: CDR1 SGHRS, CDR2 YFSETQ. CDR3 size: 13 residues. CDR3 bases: TGCGCCAGCAGCCAGGGTGGCACCGGGGAGCTGTTTTTT. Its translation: CASSQGGTGELFF.

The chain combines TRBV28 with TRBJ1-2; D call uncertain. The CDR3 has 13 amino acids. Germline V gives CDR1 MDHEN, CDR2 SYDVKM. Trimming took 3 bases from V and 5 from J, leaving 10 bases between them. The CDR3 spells CASSLSWAYGYTF. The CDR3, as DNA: TGTGCCAGCAGTTTGAGTTGGGCGTATGGCTACACCTTC.

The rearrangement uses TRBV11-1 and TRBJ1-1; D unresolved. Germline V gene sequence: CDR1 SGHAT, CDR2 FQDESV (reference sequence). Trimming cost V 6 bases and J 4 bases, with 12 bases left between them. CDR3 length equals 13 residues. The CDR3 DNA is TGTGCCAGCAGGGGTCTGTGGAGCACTGAAGCTTTCTTT. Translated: CASRGLWSTEAFF.

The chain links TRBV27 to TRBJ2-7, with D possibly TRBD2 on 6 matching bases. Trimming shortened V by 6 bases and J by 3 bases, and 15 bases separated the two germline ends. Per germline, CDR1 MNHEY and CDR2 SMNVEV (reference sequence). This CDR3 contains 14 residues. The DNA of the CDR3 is TGTGCCAGCAGACCGGGAGTAGCTATCTACGAGCAGTACTTC. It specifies CASRPGVAIYEQYF.

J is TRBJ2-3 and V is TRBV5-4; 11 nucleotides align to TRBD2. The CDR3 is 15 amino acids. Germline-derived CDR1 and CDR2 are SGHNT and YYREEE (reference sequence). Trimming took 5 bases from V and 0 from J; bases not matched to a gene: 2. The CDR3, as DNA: TGTGCCAGCAGGCGGACTAGCGGGAGCACAGATACGCAGTATTTT. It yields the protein CASRRTSGSTDTQYF.

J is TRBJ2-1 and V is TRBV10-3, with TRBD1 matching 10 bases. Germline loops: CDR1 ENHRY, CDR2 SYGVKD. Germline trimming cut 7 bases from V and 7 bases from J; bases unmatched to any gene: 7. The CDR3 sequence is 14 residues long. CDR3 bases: TGTGCCATCATGTTTGGGACAGGGGTGAATGAGCAGTTCTTC. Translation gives CAIMFGTGVNEQFF.

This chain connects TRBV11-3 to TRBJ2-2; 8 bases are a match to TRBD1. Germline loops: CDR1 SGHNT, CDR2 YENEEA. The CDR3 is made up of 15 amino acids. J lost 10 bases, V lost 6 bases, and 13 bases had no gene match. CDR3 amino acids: CASSRRTGPHPELFF. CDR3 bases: TGTGCCAGCAGTCGCAGGACAGGGCCTCACCCGGAGCTGTTTTTT.